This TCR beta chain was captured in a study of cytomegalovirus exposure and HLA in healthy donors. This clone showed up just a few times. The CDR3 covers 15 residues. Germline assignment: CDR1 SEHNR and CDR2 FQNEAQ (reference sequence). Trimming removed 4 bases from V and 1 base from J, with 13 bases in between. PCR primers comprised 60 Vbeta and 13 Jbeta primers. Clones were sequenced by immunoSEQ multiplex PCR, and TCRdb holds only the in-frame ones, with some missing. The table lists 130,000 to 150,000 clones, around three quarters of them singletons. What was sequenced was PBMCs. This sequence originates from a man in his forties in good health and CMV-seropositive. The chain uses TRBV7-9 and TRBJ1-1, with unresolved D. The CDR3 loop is CASSSTTHWNTEAFF. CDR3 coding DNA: TGTGCCAGCAGCTCAACGACACATTGGAACACTGAAGCTTTCTTT.